This T cell receptor beta chain was captured by sequencing in a study of T cell repertoires in cytomegalovirus infection. Overall study context: A matching HLA type, together with CMV infection, was signaled by public TCR beta signatures. Study results and caveats: Dominating the ex vivo response were TCR beta clonotypes that were CMV-specific and HLA-C-restricted. Individuals carrying CMV plus the relevant HLA were identified by cumulative frequency of public TCR beta families.

On this clonotype itself: Its antigen is as yet unknown.

With 4 bases clipped from V and 0 bases from J, the junction kept 7 bases outside the gene matches. The V gene's germline CDR1 is SGHRS and CDR2 YFSETQ. CDR3 length: 16 amino acids. TCRdb redid the calling of the reads with MiXCR, one entry per CDR3 protein. The data show more than 650,000 distinct CDR3 sequences, with less than 40% seen just once and 2.8% held by the top ten. The sequenced sample was PBMCs. This chain uses TRBV5-1 with TRBJ1-1; 9 bases are a match to TRBD1. This clonotype originated in a human donor in good health (CMV status not recorded). Some clones in this sample may be carry-over from other donors' samples. The CDR3: CASSKDRGGLNTEAFF. DNA for the CDR3: TGCGCCAGCAGCAAGGACAGGGGAGGATTGAACACTGAAGCTTTCTTT. The variable domain in full, completed from reference TRBV5-1 and TRBJ1-1, reads KAGVTQTPRYLIKTRGQQVTLSCSPISGHRSVSWYQQTPGQGLQFLFEYFSETQRNKGNFPGRFSGRQFSNSRSEMNVSTLELGDSALYLCASSKDRGGLNTEAFFGQGTRLTVV.